This entry features one TCR beta chain sequence. Losses at the gene ends were 3 bases for V and 0 bases for J; bases not matched to a gene: 3. In germline, CDR1 is SGDLS, CDR2 YYNGEE. The CDR3 loop spans 15 amino acids. The data are from a study of T cell responses to AZD1222 COVID-19 vaccine. The data were produced by immunoSEQ multiplex PCR, yet TCRdb's version contains in-frame clones alone and is incomplete. The sample gives around 130,000 clones, under 95% of which show up once; 2.5% to 4% is in the top ten. This clonotype was obtained from an adult in good health. The chain is built from TRBV9 and TRBJ1-3, with 7 bases that match TRBD1. Sequences were derived from peripheral blood, sampled on day 0 of AZD1222 vaccination. This CDR3 reads CASSARQGSGNTIYF. For the CDR3, the DNA is TGTGCCAGCAGCGCCCGACAGGGCTCTGGAAACACCATATATTTT.